This TCR beta chain came from a study of shared clonotypes between healthy human individuals. Study as a whole: Aged between 18 and 49, the donors were a couple of women and three men.

In the source study's methods: Filtering differed since immunoSEQ provided only junctions, with no quality scores. Generated by immunoSEQ multiplex PCR, the TCRdb table keeps only in-frame clones and is missing some. V and J calls and clone size come straight from that table; D and trimming were deduced from the DNA. The table records roughly 510,000 clones, approximately 79% of them present only once. Regarding this clone: Its antigen is currently unknown.

The donors were adults (healthy and HIV-negative) with no recent acute infections or vaccinations. Study conclusions and caveats: It was the few donors that limited the genetic and exposure-history diversity represented.

V was clipped by 3 bases and J by 1 base; unmatched bases: 2. Germline loops: CDR1 KGHSH, CDR2 LQKENI. The CDR3 totals 14 residues. The clonotype comes from a woman in her thirties or forties in good health. Some clones in this sample may be carry-over from other donors' samples. The chain uses TRBV18 and TRBJ2-5; 7 bases fit TRBD2. The sequencing sample was made of PBMCs. CDR3 protein: CASSPREIQETQYF. The CDR3 DNA sequence: TGTGCCAGCTCACCGCGGGAGATCCAAGAGACCCAGTACTTC.